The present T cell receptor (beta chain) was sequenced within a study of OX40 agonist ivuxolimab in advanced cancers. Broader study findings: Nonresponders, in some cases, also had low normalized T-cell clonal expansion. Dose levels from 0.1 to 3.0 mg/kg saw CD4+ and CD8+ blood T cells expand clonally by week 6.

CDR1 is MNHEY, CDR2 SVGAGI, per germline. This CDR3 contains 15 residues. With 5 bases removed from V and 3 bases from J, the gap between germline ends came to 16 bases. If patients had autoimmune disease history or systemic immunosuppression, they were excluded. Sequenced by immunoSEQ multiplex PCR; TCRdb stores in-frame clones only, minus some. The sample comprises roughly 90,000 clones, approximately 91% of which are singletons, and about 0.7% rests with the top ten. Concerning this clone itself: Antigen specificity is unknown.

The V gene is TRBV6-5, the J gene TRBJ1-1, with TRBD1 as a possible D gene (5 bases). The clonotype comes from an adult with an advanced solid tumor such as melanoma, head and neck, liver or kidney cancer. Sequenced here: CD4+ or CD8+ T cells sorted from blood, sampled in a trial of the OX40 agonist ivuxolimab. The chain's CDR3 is CASSRNRPVDTEAFF. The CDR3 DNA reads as TGTGCCAGCAGTCGTAACAGGCCGGTGGACACTGAAGCTTTCTTT.